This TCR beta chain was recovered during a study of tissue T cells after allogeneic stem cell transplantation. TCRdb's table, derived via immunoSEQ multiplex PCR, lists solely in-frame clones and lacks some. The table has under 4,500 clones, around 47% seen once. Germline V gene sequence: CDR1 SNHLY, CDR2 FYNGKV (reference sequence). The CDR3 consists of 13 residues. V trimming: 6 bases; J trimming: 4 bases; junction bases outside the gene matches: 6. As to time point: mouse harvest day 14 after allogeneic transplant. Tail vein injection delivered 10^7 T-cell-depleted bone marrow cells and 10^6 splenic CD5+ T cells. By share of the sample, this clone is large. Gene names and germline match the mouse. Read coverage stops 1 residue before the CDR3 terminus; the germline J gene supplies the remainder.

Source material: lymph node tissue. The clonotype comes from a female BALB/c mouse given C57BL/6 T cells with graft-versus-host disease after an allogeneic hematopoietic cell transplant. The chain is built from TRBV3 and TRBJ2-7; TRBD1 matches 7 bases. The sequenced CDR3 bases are TGTGCCAGCAGTCTCGGGACAGTATATGAACAGTAC. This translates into CASSLGTVYEQY. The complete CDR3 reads CASSLGTVYEQYF.